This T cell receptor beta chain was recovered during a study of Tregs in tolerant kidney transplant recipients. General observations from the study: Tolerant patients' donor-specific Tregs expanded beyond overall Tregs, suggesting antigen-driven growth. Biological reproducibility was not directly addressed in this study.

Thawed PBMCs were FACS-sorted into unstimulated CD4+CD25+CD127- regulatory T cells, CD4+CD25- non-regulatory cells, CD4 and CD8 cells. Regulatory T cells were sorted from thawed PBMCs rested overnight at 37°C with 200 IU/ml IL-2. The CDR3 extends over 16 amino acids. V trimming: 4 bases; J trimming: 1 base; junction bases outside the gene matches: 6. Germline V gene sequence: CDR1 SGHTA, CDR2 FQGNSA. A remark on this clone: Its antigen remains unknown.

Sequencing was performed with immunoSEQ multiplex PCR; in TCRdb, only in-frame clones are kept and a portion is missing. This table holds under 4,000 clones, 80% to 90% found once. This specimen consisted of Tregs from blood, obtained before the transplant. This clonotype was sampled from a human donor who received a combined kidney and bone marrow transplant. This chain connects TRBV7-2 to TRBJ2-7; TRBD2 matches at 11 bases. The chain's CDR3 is CASSYSGTSGSYEQYF. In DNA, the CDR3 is TGTGCCAGCAGCTACTCAGGGACTAGCGGATCCTACGAGCAGTACTTC.